The next 20 T cell receptor beta chains were all read from a single sample in a study of blood T cells in healthy people across ages. Through a sample-barcoded 5' primer and a J-beta primer mix, a second PCR was run for roughly 6 to 12 cycles. TCRdb re-called the 5' RACE reads with MiXCR, one entry per CDR3 protein. The sample holds hundreds of thousands of distinct CDR3 sequences, more than 45% seen once. Material for sequencing was blood. The receptors were sampled from a man aged 55 to 70 in good health.

This chain joins TRBV12-3 or TRBV12-4 and TRBJ1-5; the D is unclear. This CDR3 region has 13 residues. V lost 2 bases, J lost 5 bases, and 7 bases lay in between. The CDR3 DNA is TGTGCCAGCAGTTTATCGGGAGATCAGCCCCAGCATTTT. Translated: CASSLSGDQPQHF.

CDR3 residues: CASSVGTGIYNEQYF. The CDR3 DNA sequence: TGTGCCAGCAGCGTTGGGACAGGGATCTACAATGAGCAGTACTTC. The rearrangement uses TRBV9 and TRBJ2-1; 9 bases are a match to TRBD1. Judging by the DNA end, TRBJ2-7 fits better; the J call may be wrong. CDR1 SGDLS and CDR2 YYNGEE come from the germline V gene. This CDR3 spans 15 amino acids.

With respect to this clonotype: This may come from a read error, since a much larger clone is one base off. This rearrangement joins TRBV20-1 to TRBJ2-1; no clear D. The CDR3 runs 14 residues. V gave up 0 bases and J gave up 5 bases, with 11 bases separating them. Germline-derived CDR1 and CDR2 are DFQATT and SNEGSKA (reference sequence). This chain's CDR3 is CSARDDGRNNEQFF. In DNA, the CDR3 is TGCAGTGCTAGAGATGACGGACGGAACAATGAGCAGTTCTTC.

The genes are TRBV10-3 and TRBJ1-1, with 8 bases identical to TRBD1. V dropped 4 bases and J dropped 1; count of bases not matched to a gene: 2. This CDR3 spans 14 amino acids. CDR1 and CDR2 (germline): ENHRY, SYGVKD. Here the CDR3 DNA reads TGTGCCATCAGTGGGACAGGGACGAACACTGAAGCTTTCTTT. Translation gives CAISGTGTNTEAFF.

This clonotype was picked up one time. The chain has TRBV24-1 and TRBJ2-3; TRBD2 might be the D (6 bases). With 4 bases removed from V and 4 bases from J, the gap between germline ends came to 14 bases. The CDR3 spans 15 residues. From germline, CDR1 is KGHDR and CDR2 SFDVKD. The CDR3 loop reads CATSEAQRAADTQYF. The CDR3, as DNA: TGTGCCACCAGTGAGGCCCAGCGGGCCGCAGATACGCAGTATTTT.

V usage is TRBV12-3 or TRBV12-4 and J usage is TRBJ2-4, with no clear D. The end of the DNA fits TRBJ2-5 better, so the J call may be wrong. The CDR3 has 13 amino acids. Here the CDR3 reads CASSPQVKETQYF. CDR3 in DNA: TGTGCCAGCAGTCCCCAGGTAAAAGAGACCCAGTACTTC.

The chain has TRBV20-1 and TRBJ2-1; 8 nucleotides match TRBD2. The CDR3 loop spans 16 amino acids. Germline V gene lookup returns CDR1 DFQATT and CDR2 SNEGSKA (reference sequence). The ends lost 2 bases at V and 2 bases at J; junction bases unmatched: 8. CDR3 residues: CSARFRAGAAYNEQFF. The DNA for the CDR3 is TGCAGTGCTAGATTTAGAGCGGGGGCCGCCTACAATGAGCAGTTCTTC.

Here the CDR3 DNA reads TGTGCCGGGAGAGCGGGGACCACAGATACGCAGTATTTT. Translated: CAGRAGTTDTQYF. The chain carries TRBV6-6 and TRBJ2-3, with 7 nucleotides matching TRBD2. Germline V gives CDR1 MNHNY, CDR2 SVGAGI (reference sequence). Trimming at V came to 11 bases and at J to 2 bases, leaving 7 bases not matched to a gene. This CDR3 is built from 13 residues.

A few counts support this clonotype. The chain carries TRBV5-1 and TRBJ1-1; D may be TRBD1 (6 bases). There are 13 residues in the CDR3. V lost 3 bases to trimming and J lost 9 bases, with 15 bases between them. From germline, CDR1 is SGHRS and CDR2 YFSETQ. Here the CDR3 DNA reads TGCGCCAGCAGCTCCGACAGGAGGGGCAAAGCTTTCTTT. Its translation: CASSSDRRGKAFF.

The CDR3 protein is CATSDPTGGSYNEQFF. In nucleotides, the CDR3 is TGTGCCACCAGTGATCCCACAGGGGGCTCCTACAATGAGCAGTTCTTC. The V gene is TRBV24-1, the J gene TRBJ2-1, with TRBD1 matching over 8 bases. The V gene's germline CDR1 is KGHDR and CDR2 SFDVKD. J gave up 0 bases and V 3 bases, and 3 bases lay outside the gene matches. This CDR3 has 16 residues.

The rearrangement uses TRBV7-2 and TRBJ2-7, with no clear D. V was pared by 5 bases and J by 7 bases, with 21 bases between. This CDR3 region has 15 residues. The germline V gene encodes CDR1 SGHTA and CDR2 FQGNSA. CDR3 sequence reads: CASSPRVILGSEQYF. In DNA form, the CDR3 reads TGTGCCAGCAGCCCCCGGGTCATCTTGGGCAGTGAGCAGTACTTC.

The J gene is TRBJ2-3, the V gene TRBV11-2; 9 bases fit TRBD2. From germline, CDR1 is SGHAT and CDR2 FQNNGV. The CDR3 runs 16 residues. Unmatched junction bases numbered 5, after V lost 4 bases and J lost 0 bases. CDR3 bases: TGTGCCAGCAGCTCACTAGCGGGCCTAAGCACAGATACGCAGTATTTT. It is translated as CASSSLAGLSTDTQYF.

This clonotype was found a few times. The chain joins TRBV27 to TRBJ1-6; D possibly corresponds to TRBD1 (5 bases). The germline V and J ends were trimmed by 1 base and 9 bases, with 13 bases remaining between them. Germline CDR1 reads MNHEY; CDR2 reads SMNVEV (reference sequence). The CDR3 covers 15 residues. The CDR3 DNA sequence: TGTGCCAGCAGTTTATTGGGGGTAAAGAGTTCACCCCTCCACTTT. Translation: CASSLLGVKSSPLHF.

There are many counts of this clonotype. The rearrangement links TRBV5-1 to TRBJ2-4, with TRBD2 as a possible D gene (6 bases). V was trimmed by 7 bases and J by 6 bases, leaving 17 bases between them. Germline V gives CDR1 SGHRS, CDR2 YFSETQ. The CDR3 has 14 residues. In DNA form, the CDR3 reads TGCGCCAGCTCGACCGGGGGATCGGGAAACATTCAGTACTTC. Translating it yields CASSTGGSGNIQYF.

The chain recombines TRBV7-8 with TRBJ1-5; 8 bases are a match to TRBD1. Germline V CDR1 and CDR2: SGHVS, FQNEAQ. The CDR3 has 15 amino acids. After removal of 5 bases from V and 3 bases from J, the junction contained 6 bases not matched to a gene. This chain's CDR3 is CASSTRDRHNQPQHF. DNA for the CDR3: TGTGCCAGCAGCACCCGGGACAGGCACAATCAGCCCCAGCATTTT. Based on the CDR3 plus reference TRBV7-8 and TRBJ1-5, the full variable domain is GAGVSQSPRYKVAKRGQDVALRCDPISGHVSLFWYQQALGQGPEFLTYFQNEAQLDKSGLPSDRFFAERPEGSVSTLKIQRTQQEDSAVYLCASSTRDRHNQPQHFGDGTRLSIL.

The table lists this clonotype with a few counts. The chain links TRBV29-1 to TRBJ2-7; D unresolved. CDR1 and CDR2 from the germline V gene are SQVTM and ANQGSEA. CDR3 length: 12 residues. Between the trimmed V and J ends, which lost 0 bases and 7 bases, there was a span of 10 bases. CDR3 sequence: CSVEDRFREQYF. In nucleotides, the CDR3 is TGCAGCGTTGAAGATCGCTTTCGGGAGCAGTACTTC.

The chain combines TRBV3-1 with TRBJ2-2, with D unresolved. The CDR3 has 15 amino acids. From germline, CDR1 is LGHDT and CDR2 YNNKEL (reference sequence). V lost 1 base and J lost 2, with 8 bases in between. CDR3 DNA: TGTGCCAGCAGCCAAGGGTTAGTCAACACCGGGGAGCTGTTTTTT. It codes for CASSQGLVNTGELFF.

The V gene is TRBV5-4, the J gene TRBJ1-4; 8 nucleotides agree with TRBD1. The CDR3 spans 15 residues. CDR1 SGHNT and CDR2 YYREEE come from the germline V gene (reference sequence). V dropped 4 bases and J dropped 6; count of bases not matched to a gene: 8. The CDR3 here is CASSTDRGIDEKLFF. CDR3 bases: TGTGCCAGCAGCACTGACAGGGGTATCGATGAAAAACTGTTTTTT.

The chain employs TRBV29-1 and TRBJ2-3; no reliable D call. The CDR3 consists of 11 residues. With 3 bases removed from V and 5 bases from J, the gap between germline ends came to 6 bases. Germline-derived CDR1 and CDR2 are SQVTM and ANQGSEA. CDR3 DNA: TGCAGCGTTGACAACGGAGATACGCAGTATTTT. This encodes CSVDNGDTQYF.

This chain links TRBV20-1 with TRBJ2-1; 10 nucleotides match TRBD2. Germline CDR1 DFQATT, CDR2 SNEGSKA (reference sequence). With V trimmed by 5 bases and J by 2 bases, 3 bases remained unmatched. This CDR3 contains 14 residues. The CDR3, as DNA: TGCAGTGCTCCCAGCGGGAGGGCCTACAATGAGCAGTTCTTC. It specifies CSAPSGRAYNEQFF.